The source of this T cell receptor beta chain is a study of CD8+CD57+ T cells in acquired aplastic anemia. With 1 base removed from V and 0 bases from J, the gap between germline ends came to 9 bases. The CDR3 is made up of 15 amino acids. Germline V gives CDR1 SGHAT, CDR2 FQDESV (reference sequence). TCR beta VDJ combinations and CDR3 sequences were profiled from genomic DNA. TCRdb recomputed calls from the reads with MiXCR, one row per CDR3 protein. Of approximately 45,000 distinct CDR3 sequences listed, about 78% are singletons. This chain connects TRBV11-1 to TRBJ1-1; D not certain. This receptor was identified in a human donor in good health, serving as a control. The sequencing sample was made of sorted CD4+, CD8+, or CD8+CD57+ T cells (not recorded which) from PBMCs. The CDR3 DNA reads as TGTGCCAGCAGCTTAGACAGCAATTTGAACACTGAAGCTTTCTTT. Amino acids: CASSLDSNLNTEAFF.